The 29 T cell receptor beta chains reported below all come from one sample, sequenced in a study of a mutant IDH1 vaccine in newly diagnosed glioma (dated by TCRdb to about 2021). This specimen's time point label, interpreted: week 47, end of study. Each vaccine dose, consisting of 300 ug of a 20-mer mutant IDH1 peptide in Montanide, was administered subcutaneously with topical imiquimod. Library preparation employed the immunoSEQ multiplex PCR assay. As stored in TCRdb, this immuneACCESS dataset retains in-frame rearrangements with V and J assigned. A fraction of the clones does not appear; measured against another copy, unresolved V genes explain less than half of the discrepancy, and the remainder lacks a known reason. The sample table holds more than 30,000 clones, of which 84% were seen once. In total, the top ten clones hold around 31% of the sample. For these receptors, no antigen is known.

Source: PBMCs, taken from a glioma patient whose treatment included an IDH1 peptide vaccine. The receptors originated from a man aged 25-40 years with glioma.

This sequence joins TRBV14 and TRBJ2-3, with D unresolved. CDR1 SGHDN and CDR2 FVKESK come from the germline V gene. The V end lost 0 bases, the J end lost 0 bases, and 7 bases lay between the germline ends. This CDR3 has 15 residues. CDR3 in amino acids: CASSQDPLSTDTQYF. The CDR3 DNA follows: TGTGCCAGCAGCCAAGATCCACTTAGCACAGATACGCAGTATTTT.

The J gene is TRBJ2-7, the V gene TRBV28; D might be TRBD2 (5 bases). The CDR3 runs 14 residues. V was cut by 6 bases and J by 6 bases, with 18 bases left in between. Germline CDR1 and CDR2: MDHEN and SYDVKM. This CDR3 is CASSPLDGMSEQYF. CDR3 coding DNA: TGTGCCAGCAGCCCCCTGGACGGGATGAGCGAGCAGTACTTC.

V gene TRBV5-6 combines with J gene TRBJ2-4, with TRBD2 identical over 8 bases. The CDR3 totals 15 residues. CDR1 and CDR2 (germline): SGHDT, YYEEEE. The J segment lost 8 bases and the V segment lost 0 bases, leaving 7 bases of the junction unmatched. CDR3 sequence (DNA): TGTGCCAGCAGCTTGGCCGGGACTAGAAGGGACATTCAGTACTTC. This sequence encodes CASSLAGTRRDIQYF.

J is TRBJ2-3 and V is TRBV5-5; no firm D call. The V gene lost 1 base and the J gene lost 4 bases, with 4 bases spanning the gap. Per germline, CDR1 SGHKS and CDR2 YYEKEE (reference sequence). The CDR3 runs 12 residues. CDR3 in amino acids: CASSLSADTQYF. The CDR3 region has the DNA TGTGCCAGCAGCTTGAGCGCAGATACGCAGTATTTT.

The V call is TRBV19, the J call TRBJ1-5; 8 nucleotides match TRBD1. The CDR3 runs to 13 residues. The germline gives CDR1 LNHDA, CDR2 SQIVND (reference sequence). CDR3 bases: TGTGCTTCAGCTTCGGACAGGGAGGAGCCCCAGCATTTT. It specifies CASASDREEPQHF.

This clone was seen a single time. J is TRBJ2-7 and V is TRBV5-1; D not certain. Germline V gives CDR1 SGHRS, CDR2 YFSETQ. Between the trimmed V and J ends, which lost 0 bases and 5 bases, there was a span of 9 bases. This CDR3 has 13 residues. CDR3 amino acids: CASSLAADNEQYF. CDR3 sequence (DNA): TGCGCCAGCAGCTTGGCCGCGGATAACGAGCAGTACTTC.

This sequence joins TRBV4-1 and TRBJ2-7, with 7 bases fitting TRBD1. CDR1 and CDR2 from the germline V gene are MGHRA and YSYEKL. The V gene end was trimmed by 5 bases and the J gene end by 5 bases; junction bases not matched to a gene: 6. The CDR3 consists of 13 residues. The chain's CDR3 is CASSDRVKNEQYF. CDR3 nucleotides: TGCGCCAGCAGCGACAGGGTAAAGAACGAGCAGTACTTC.

This chain links TRBV29-1 with TRBJ1-3; weak D call: TRBD1 (5 bases). Trimming left V 4 bases short and J 2 bases short, with 6 bases between. Per the germline V gene, CDR1 is SQVTM and CDR2 is ANQGSEA. The CDR3 runs 12 residues. The CDR3 loop is CSVAGAGNTIYF. CDR3 coding DNA: TGCAGCGTTGCGGGGGCTGGAAACACCATATATTTT.

The sample holds one count of this clone. CDR3 in DNA: TGTGCCAGCAGTTGGACTGCAACTAATGAAAAACTGTTTTTT. Translation gives CASSWTATNEKLFF. The genes are TRBV28 and TRBJ1-4; D not resolved. The CDR3 contains 14 residues. Trimming left V 4 bases short and J 0 bases short, with 6 bases between. Germline values: CDR1 MDHEN, CDR2 SYDVKM.

The chain recombines TRBV7-9 with TRBJ2-2; maybe TRBD2 (6 bases). The CDR3 length is 15 residues. Trimming stripped 7 bases from V and 5 bases from J, with 17 bases between. Germline loops: CDR1 SEHNR, CDR2 FQNEAQ (reference sequence). This CDR3 is CASTRTSLSTGELFF. The CDR3 DNA reads as TGTGCCAGCACCCGTACTAGCTTATCAACCGGGGAGCTGTTTTTT.

This chain's CDR3 is CATSRGRGQGSSETQYF. DNA for the CDR3: TGTGCCACCAGCAGGGGGCGGGGACAGGGGAGTTCGGAGACCCAGTACTTC. The genes are TRBV15 and TRBJ2-5; 10 nucleotides match TRBD1. The CDR3 runs to 17 residues. The V gene's germline CDR1 is LNHNV and CDR2 YYDKDF (reference sequence). V was pared by 3 bases and J by 5 bases, with 12 bases of the junction left unmatched.

The J gene is TRBJ1-2, the V gene TRBV5-6; 7 bases align to TRBD1. V trimming: 4 bases; J trimming: 1 base; junction bases outside the gene matches: 4. Germline CDR1 is SGHDT and CDR2 is YYEEEE. This CDR3 contains 14 residues. The CDR3 DNA reads TGTGCCAGCAGCCCCAGGGACAGTAACTATGGCTACACCTTC. Its protein product is CASSPRDSNYGYTF.

V is TRBV28 and J is TRBJ1-2, with D possibly being TRBD1 (5 bases). CDR3 size: 16 residues. Trimming removed 5 bases from V and 4 bases from J, with 20 bases in between. CDR1 is MDHEN, CDR2 SYDVKM, per germline. The CDR3 here is CASSPPGTLAGYGYTF. As DNA, the CDR3 is TGTGCCAGCAGTCCCCCCGGGACCTTAGCCGGCTATGGCTACACCTTC.

The V gene is TRBV6-5, the J gene TRBJ2-7; 8 bases agree with TRBD2. Trimming took 4 bases from V and 5 from J; bases not matched to a gene: 10. The length of the CDR3 is 15 residues. Per the germline V gene, CDR1 is MNHEY and CDR2 is SVGAGI. CDR3 sequence reads: CASSSAGGPQNEQYF. In DNA form, the CDR3 reads TGTGCCAGCAGTTCCGCGGGAGGTCCCCAGAACGAGCAGTACTTC.

The chain recombines TRBV6-1 with TRBJ1-1, with 9 bases that match TRBD1. From germline, CDR1 is MNHNS and CDR2 SASEGT. This CDR3 contains 15 residues. V trimming: 8 bases; J trimming: 3 bases; junction bases outside the gene matches: 10. Written as DNA, the CDR3 is TGTGCCAGCGGAGCTTGGACAGGGGCGGACACTGAAGCTTTCTTT. Its protein product is CASGAWTGADTEAFF.

This clone was detected only once. The chain is built from TRBV28 and TRBJ2-3; 16 bases line up with TRBD2. CDR3 length equals 17 residues. Unmatched junction bases numbered 1, after V lost 4 bases and J lost 0 bases. In germline, CDR1 is MDHEN, CDR2 SYDVKM. The CDR3 coding sequence is TGTGCCAGCAGTTCGGGACTAGCGGGAGGGAGCACAGATACGCAGTATTTT. Its translation: CASSSGLAGGSTDTQYF.

The chain couples TRBV5-1 to TRBJ2-7; D is unresolved. Between the trimmed V and J ends, which lost 4 bases and 2 bases, there was a span of 13 bases. This CDR3 comprises 14 residues. Germline V lookup: CDR1 SGHRS, CDR2 YFSETQ. CDR3 DNA: TGCGCCAGCAGCCCTCGGTGGGGAACCTACGAGCAGTACTTC. Its protein product is CASSPRWGTYEQYF. Full variable domain (rest looked up from reference TRBV5-1 and TRBJ2-7): KAGVTQTPRYLIKTRGQQVTLSCSPISGHRSVSWYQQTPGQGLQFLFEYFSETQRNKGNFPGRFSGRQFSNSRSEMNVSTLELGDSALYLCASSPRWGTYEQYFGPGTRLTVT.

This sequence joins TRBV30 and TRBJ2-7; either TRBD1 or TRBD2 may fit D (5 bases each). CDR1 GTSNPN and CDR2 SVGIG come from the germline V gene (reference sequence). CDR3 length equals 12 residues. Trimming stripped 0 bases from V and 6 bases from J, with 9 bases between. The CDR3 spells CAWSVTGGEQYF. DNA for the CDR3: TGTGCCTGGAGTGTAACTGGGGGCGAGCAGTACTTC. Full variable domain (remainder filled in from reference TRBV30 and TRBJ2-7): SQTIHQWPATLVQPVGSPLSLECTVEGTSNPNLYWYRQAAGRGLQLLFYSVGIGQISSEVPQNLSASRPQDRQFILSSKKLLLSDSGFYLCAWSVTGGEQYFGPGTRLTVT.

The chain has TRBV5-1 and TRBJ1-1, with 8 bases fitting TRBD1. Germline lookup yields CDR1 SGHRS and CDR2 YFSETQ. J gave up 1 base and V 5 bases, and 7 bases lay outside the gene matches. The CDR3 is 15 amino acids. The CDR3 spells CASSPGQVRNTEAFF. The DNA for the CDR3 is TGCGCCAGCAGTCCGGGACAGGTTAGGAACACTGAAGCTTTCTTT.

The V and J genes are TRBV19 and TRBJ1-5; D unresolved. Germline V gene data show CDR1 as LNHDA and CDR2 as SQIVND (reference sequence). This CDR3 contains 13 residues. Deletions cut 6 bases from V and 4 bases from J, with 10 bases between. CDR3 loop: CASSLTVNQPQHF. In nucleotides, the CDR3 is TGTGCCAGTAGCCTGACGGTTAATCAGCCCCAGCATTTT.

The chain links TRBV5-1 to TRBJ2-5, with TRBD1 identical over 10 bases. Per the germline V gene, CDR1 is SGHRS and CDR2 is YFSETQ. The CDR3 extends over 15 amino acids. The ends lost 2 bases at V and 5 bases at J; junction bases unmatched: 6. The CDR3 loop is CASSFLGQGMETQYF. CDR3 nucleotides: TGCGCCAGCAGCTTCTTGGGACAGGGGATGGAGACCCAGTACTTC.

The chain links TRBV30 to TRBJ2-3, with D unresolved. Germline loops: CDR1 GTSNPN, CDR2 SVGIG (reference sequence). V was clipped by 4 bases and J by 4 bases, with 9 bases between them. The length of the CDR3 is 12 residues. CDR3 DNA sequence: TGTGCCTGGAATCTCCGCGCAGATACGCAGTATTTT. Translated, it gives CAWNLRADTQYF.

The J gene is TRBJ1-2, the V gene TRBV14; no firm D call. CDR1 is SGHDN and CDR2 is FVKESK in the germline V gene. V dropped 3 bases and J dropped 0 bases, with 8 bases sitting between them. The CDR3 is made up of 14 amino acids. CDR3 in amino acids: CASSHNSANYGYTF. The CDR3 DNA is TGTGCCAGCAGCCACAACTCTGCTAACTATGGCTACACCTTC. Using reference TRBV14 and TRBJ1-2 for the parts outside the CDR3, the full variable domain is EAGVTQFPSHSVIEKGQTVTLRCDPISGHDNLYWYRRVMGKEIKFLLHFVKESKQDESGMPNNRFLAERTGGTYSTLKVQPAELEDSGVYFCASSHNSANYGYTFGSGTRLTVV.

This rearrangement joins TRBV7-2 to TRBJ2-1, with TRBD2 matching over 12 bases. CDR3 length: 17 residues. After removal of 4 bases from V and 7 bases from J, the junction contained 11 bases not matched to a gene. Germline CDR1 SGHTA, CDR2 FQGNSA. CDR3 loop: CASSSSGGAEFGNEQFF. As DNA, the CDR3 is TGTGCCAGCAGCTCTAGCGGGGGGGCCGAATTTGGGAATGAGCAGTTCTTC.

V gene TRBV19 combines with J gene TRBJ1-1, with 10 bases matching TRBD1. The germline V gene has CDR1 LNHDA and CDR2 SQIVND (reference sequence). The CDR3 sequence is 13 residues long. V was pared by 9 bases and J by 4 bases, with 5 bases of the junction left unmatched. The CDR3 spells CASGQGVTTEAFF. The CDR3, as DNA: TGTGCCAGCGGACAGGGGGTGACCACTGAAGCTTTCTTT.

V gene TRBV5-6 combines with J gene TRBJ2-7, with 9 nucleotides matching TRBD1. The germline V gene has CDR1 SGHDT and CDR2 YYEEEE. V lost 3 bases to trimming and J lost 0 bases; unmatched junction nucleotides: 1. This CDR3 spans 14 amino acids. CDR3 DNA: TGTGCCAGCAGCTCGGGACAGGGCTCCTACGAGCAGTACTTC. Amino acids: CASSSGQGSYEQYF.

The sample holds one count of this clone. This rearrangement joins TRBV28 to TRBJ1-4; no reliable D call. The V end was cut by 6 bases, the J end by 5 bases, with 13 bases between. Germline-derived CDR1 and CDR2 are MDHEN and SYDVKM. This CDR3 has 14 amino acids. The CDR3 spells CASRPSGPNEKLFF. CDR3 DNA: TGTGCCAGCAGACCCTCGGGCCCCAATGAAAAACTGTTTTTT.

The chain has TRBV5-1 and TRBJ1-5; unclear D gene. Germline CDR1 SGHRS, CDR2 YFSETQ. The CDR3 runs 13 residues. V was pared by 0 bases and J by 9 bases, with 10 bases between. CDR3 nucleotides: TGCGCCAGCAGCTTGGCCCCGGAGGCGCCCCAGCATTTT. Amino acid sequence: CASSLAPEAPQHF. Full variable domain (rest looked up from reference TRBV5-1 and TRBJ1-5): KAGVTQTPRYLIKTRGQQVTLSCSPISGHRSVSWYQQTPGQGLQFLFEYFSETQRNKGNFPGRFSGRQFSNSRSEMNVSTLELGDSALYLCASSLAPEAPQHFGDGTRLSIL.

The chain joins TRBV7-9 to TRBJ1-1; TRBD1 is a possible D gene (5 bases). CDR3 length: 14 residues. Germline V lookup: CDR1 SEHNR, CDR2 FQNEAQ (reference sequence). The germline V and J ends were trimmed by 7 bases and 0 bases, with 12 bases remaining between them. CDR3 amino acids: CASTHGGMNTEAFF. The CDR3 DNA sequence: TGTGCCAGCACCCATGGGGGAATGAACACTGAAGCTTTCTTT.